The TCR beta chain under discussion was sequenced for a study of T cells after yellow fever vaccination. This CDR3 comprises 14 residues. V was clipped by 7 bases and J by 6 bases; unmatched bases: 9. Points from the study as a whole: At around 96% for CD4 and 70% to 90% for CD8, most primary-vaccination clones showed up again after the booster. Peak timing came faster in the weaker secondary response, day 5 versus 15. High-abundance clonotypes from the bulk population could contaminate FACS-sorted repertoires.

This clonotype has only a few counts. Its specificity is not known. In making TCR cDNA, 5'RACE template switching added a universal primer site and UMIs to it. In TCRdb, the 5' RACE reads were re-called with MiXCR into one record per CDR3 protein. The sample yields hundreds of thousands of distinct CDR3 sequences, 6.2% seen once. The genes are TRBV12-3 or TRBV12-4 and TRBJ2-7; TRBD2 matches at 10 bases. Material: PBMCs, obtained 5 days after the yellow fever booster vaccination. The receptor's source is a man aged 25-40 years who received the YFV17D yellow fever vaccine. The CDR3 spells CASTSGLAGVEQYF. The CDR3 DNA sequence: TGTGCCAGCACCTCCGGGCTAGCGGGAGTCGAGCAGTACTTC.